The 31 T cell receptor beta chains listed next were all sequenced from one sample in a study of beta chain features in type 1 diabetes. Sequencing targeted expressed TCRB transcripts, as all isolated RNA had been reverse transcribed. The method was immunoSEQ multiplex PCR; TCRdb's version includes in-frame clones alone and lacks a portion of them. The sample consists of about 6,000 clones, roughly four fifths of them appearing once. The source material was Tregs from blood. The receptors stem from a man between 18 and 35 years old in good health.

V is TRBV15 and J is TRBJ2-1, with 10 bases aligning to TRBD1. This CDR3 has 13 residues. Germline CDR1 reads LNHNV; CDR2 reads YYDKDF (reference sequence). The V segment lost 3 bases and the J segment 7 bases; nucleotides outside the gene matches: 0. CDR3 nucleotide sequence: TGTGCCACCAGCAGGGGACAGGGGAATGAGCAGTTCTTC. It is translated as CATSRGQGNEQFF.

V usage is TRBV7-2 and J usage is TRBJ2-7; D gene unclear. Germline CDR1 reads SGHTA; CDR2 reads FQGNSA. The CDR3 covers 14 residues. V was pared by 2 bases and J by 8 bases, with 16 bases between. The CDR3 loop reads CASSLRGFAQQQYF. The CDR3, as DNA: TGTGCCAGCAGCTTACGCGGATTCGCACAACAGCAGTACTTC.

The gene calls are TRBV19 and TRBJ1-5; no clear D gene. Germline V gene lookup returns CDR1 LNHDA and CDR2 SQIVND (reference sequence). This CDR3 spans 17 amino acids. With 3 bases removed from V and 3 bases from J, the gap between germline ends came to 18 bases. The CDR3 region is CASSIGQHKSLNQPQHF. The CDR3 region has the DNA TGTGCCAGTAGTATTGGGCAGCACAAATCCCTCAATCAGCCCCAGCATTTT.

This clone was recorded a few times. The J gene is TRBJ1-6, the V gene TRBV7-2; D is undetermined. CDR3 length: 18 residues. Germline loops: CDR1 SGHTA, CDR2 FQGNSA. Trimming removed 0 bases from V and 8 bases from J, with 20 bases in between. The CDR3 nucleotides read TGTGCCAGCAGCTTAGCCGTGAGGATTGTCCCCAAGGATTCACCCCTCCACTTT. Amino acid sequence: CASSLAVRIVPKDSPLHF.

The CDR3 loop is CASSSRGGWNEQFF. DNA of the CDR3: TGTGCCAGTAGTTCCCGGGGGGGATGGAATGAGCAGTTCTTC. J is TRBJ2-1 and V is TRBV19; 8 bases line up with TRBD2. The ends lost 5 bases at V and 7 bases at J; junction bases unmatched: 7. CDR3 length: 14 residues. From germline, CDR1 is LNHDA and CDR2 SQIVND (reference sequence).

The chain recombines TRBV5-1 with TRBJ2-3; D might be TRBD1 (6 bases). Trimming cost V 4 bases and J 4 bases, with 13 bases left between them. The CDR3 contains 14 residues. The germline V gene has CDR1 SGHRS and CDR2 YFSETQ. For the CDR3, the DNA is TGCGCCAGCAGCCCCGGACAGCACGCAGATACGCAGTATTTT. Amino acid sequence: CASSPGQHADTQYF.

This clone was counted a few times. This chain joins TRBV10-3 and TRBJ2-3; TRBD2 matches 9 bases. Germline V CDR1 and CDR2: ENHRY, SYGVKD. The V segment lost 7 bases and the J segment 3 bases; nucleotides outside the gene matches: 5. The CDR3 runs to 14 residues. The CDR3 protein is CAIMSGGSTDTQYF. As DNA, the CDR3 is TGTGCCATCATGAGCGGGGGGTCTACAGATACGCAGTATTTT.

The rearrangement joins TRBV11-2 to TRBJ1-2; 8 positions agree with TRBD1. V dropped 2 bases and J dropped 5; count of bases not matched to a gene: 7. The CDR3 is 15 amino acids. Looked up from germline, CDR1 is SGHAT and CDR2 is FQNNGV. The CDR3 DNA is TGTGCCAGCAGCTTAACCCTGACAGGGGAGTATGGCTACACCTTC. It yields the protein CASSLTLTGEYGYTF.

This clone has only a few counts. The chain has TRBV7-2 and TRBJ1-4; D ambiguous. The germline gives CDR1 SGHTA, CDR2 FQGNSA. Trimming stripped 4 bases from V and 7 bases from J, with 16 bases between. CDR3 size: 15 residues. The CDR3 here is CASSSLTDRGEKLFF. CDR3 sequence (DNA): TGTGCCAGCAGCTCACTAACTGACCGAGGTGAAAAACTGTTTTTT.

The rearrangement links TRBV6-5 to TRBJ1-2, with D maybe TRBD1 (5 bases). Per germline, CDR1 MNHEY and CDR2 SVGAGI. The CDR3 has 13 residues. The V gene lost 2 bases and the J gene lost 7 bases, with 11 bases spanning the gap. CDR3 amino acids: CASSYGGVGGYTF. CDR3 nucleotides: TGTGCCAGCAGTTACGGGGGGGTGGGTGGCTACACCTTC.

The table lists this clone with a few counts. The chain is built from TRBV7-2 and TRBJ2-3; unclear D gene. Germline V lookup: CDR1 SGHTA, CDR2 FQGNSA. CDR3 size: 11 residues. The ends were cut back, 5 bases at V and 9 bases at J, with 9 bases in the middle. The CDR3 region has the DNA TGTGCCAGCAGCCCTCTAGGAACGCAGTATTTT. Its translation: CASSPLGTQYF.

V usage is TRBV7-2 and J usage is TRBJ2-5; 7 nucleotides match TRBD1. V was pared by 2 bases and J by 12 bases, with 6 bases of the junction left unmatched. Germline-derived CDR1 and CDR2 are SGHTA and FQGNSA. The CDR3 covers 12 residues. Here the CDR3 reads CASSLPRQGEYF. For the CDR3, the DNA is TGTGCCAGCAGCTTACCACGACAGGGAGAGTACTTC. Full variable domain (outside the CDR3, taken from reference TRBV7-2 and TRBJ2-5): GAGVSQSPSNKVTEKGKDVELRCDPISGHTALYWYRQSLGQGLEFLIYFQGNSAPDKSGLPSDRFSAERTGGSVSTLTIQRTQQEDSAVYLCASSLPRQGEYFGPGTRLLVL.

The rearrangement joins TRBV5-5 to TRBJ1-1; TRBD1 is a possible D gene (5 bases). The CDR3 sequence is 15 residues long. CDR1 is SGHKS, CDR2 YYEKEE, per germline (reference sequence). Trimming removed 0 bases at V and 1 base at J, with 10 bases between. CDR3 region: CASSLGRVRNTEAFF. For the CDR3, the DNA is TGTGCCAGCAGCTTGGGCAGGGTTAGGAACACTGAAGCTTTCTTT.

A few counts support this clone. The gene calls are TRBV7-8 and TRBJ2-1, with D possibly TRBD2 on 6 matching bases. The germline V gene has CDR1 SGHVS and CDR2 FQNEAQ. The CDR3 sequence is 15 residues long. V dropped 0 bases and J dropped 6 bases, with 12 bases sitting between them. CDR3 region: CASSLAAGLGNEQFF. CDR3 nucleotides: TGTGCCAGCAGCTTAGCCGCGGGGCTCGGCAATGAGCAGTTCTTC.

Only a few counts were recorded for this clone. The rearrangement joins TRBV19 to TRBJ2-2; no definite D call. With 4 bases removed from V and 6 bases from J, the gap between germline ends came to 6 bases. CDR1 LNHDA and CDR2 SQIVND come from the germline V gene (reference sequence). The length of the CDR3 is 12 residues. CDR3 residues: CASSTRAGELFF. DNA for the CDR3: TGTGCCAGTAGTACACGGGCCGGGGAGCTGTTTTTT.

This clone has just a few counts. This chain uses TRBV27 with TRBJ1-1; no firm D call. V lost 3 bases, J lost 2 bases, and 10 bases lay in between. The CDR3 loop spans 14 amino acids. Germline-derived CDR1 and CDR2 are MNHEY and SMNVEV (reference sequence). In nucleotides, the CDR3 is TGTGCCAGCAGTTTGGGCCAGACAAACACTGAAGCTTTCTTT. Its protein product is CASSLGQTNTEAFF.

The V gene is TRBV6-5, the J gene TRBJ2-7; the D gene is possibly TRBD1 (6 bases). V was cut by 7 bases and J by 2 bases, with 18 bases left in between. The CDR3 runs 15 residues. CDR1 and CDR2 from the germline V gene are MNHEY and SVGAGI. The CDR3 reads CASTGWGTNAYEQYF. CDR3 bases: TGTGCCAGCACCGGATGGGGGACAAACGCCTACGAGCAGTACTTC.

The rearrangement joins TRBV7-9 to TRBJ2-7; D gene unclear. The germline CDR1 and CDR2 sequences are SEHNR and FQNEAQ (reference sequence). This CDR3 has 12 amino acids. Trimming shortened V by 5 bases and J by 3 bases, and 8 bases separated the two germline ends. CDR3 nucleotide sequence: TGTGCCAGCAGCCCCGACATCTACGAGCAGTACTTC. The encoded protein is CASSPDIYEQYF.

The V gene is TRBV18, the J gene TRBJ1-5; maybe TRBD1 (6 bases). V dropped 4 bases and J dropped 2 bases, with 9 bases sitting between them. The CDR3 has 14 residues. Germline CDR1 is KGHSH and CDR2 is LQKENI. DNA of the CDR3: TGTGCCAGCTCACGGGGACAAGGCAATCAGCCCCAGCATTTT. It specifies CASSRGQGNQPQHF.

The CDR3 here is CASGSHGSYEQYF. CDR3 nucleotide sequence: TGTGCCAGCGGGAGCCACGGTTCCTACGAGCAGTACTTC. The chain carries TRBV6-5 and TRBJ2-7; maybe TRBD2 (5 bases). Germline V gives CDR1 MNHEY, CDR2 SVGAGI. Trimming cost V 8 bases and J 1 base, with 12 bases left between them. The CDR3 has 13 amino acids.

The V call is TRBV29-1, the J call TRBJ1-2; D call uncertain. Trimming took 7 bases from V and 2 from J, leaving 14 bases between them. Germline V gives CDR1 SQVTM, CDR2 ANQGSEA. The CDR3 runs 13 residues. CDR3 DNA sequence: TGCAGCGCCTCCCAACAGAACAACTATGGCTACACCTTC. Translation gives CSASQQNNYGYTF.

The chain's CDR3 is CASSIQEGYEQYF. The CDR3, as DNA: TGCGCCAGCAGTATCCAGGAAGGCTACGAGCAGTACTTC. The chain recombines TRBV5-1 with TRBJ2-7, with unresolved D. This CDR3 is built from 13 residues. Germline V gene lookup returns CDR1 SGHRS and CDR2 YFSETQ. V was pared by 5 bases and J by 3 bases, with 12 bases between. Supplemented by reference TRBV5-1 and TRBJ2-7, the full variable domain reads KAGVTQTPRYLIKTRGQQVTLSCSPISGHRSVSWYQQTPGQGLQFLFEYFSETQRNKGNFPGRFSGRQFSNSRSEMNVSTLELGDSALYLCASSIQEGYEQYFGPGTRLTVT.

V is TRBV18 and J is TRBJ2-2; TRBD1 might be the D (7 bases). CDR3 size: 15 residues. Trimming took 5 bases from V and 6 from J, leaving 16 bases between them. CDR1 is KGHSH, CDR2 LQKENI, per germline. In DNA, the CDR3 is TGTGCCAGCTCAACCACAGGAGGGGGCCCCGGGGAGCTGTTTTTT. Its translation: CASSTTGGGPGELFF. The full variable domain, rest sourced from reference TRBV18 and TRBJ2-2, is NAGVMQNPRHLVRRRGQEARLRCSPMKGHSHVYWYRQLPEEGLKFMVYLQKENIIDESGMPKERFSAEFPKEGPSILRIQQVVRGDSAAYFCASSTTGGGPGELFFGEGSRLTVL.

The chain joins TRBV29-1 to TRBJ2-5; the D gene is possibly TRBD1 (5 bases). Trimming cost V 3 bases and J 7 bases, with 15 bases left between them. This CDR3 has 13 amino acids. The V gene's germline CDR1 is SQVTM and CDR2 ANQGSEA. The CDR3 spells CSVDGRAGLTQYF. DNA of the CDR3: TGCAGCGTTGATGGTAGGGCAGGGTTGACCCAGTACTTC.

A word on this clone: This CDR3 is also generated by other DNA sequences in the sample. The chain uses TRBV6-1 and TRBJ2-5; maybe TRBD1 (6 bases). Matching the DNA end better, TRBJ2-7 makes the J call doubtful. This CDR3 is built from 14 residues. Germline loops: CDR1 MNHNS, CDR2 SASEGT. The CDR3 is CASRKGDKPYEQYF. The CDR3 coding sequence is TGTGCCAGCAGGAAAGGGGACAAGCCCTACGAGCAGTACTTC.

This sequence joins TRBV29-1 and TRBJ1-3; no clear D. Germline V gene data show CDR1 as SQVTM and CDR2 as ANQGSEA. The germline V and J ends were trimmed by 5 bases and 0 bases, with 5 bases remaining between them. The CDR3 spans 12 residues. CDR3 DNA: TGCAGCGTTTCGAGCTCTGGAAACACCATATATTTT. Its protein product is CSVSSSGNTIYF.

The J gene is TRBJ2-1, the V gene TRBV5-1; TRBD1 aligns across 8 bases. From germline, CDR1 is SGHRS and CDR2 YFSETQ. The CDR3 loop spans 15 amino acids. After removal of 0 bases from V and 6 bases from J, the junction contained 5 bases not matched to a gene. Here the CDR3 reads CASSLGQGAFNEQFF. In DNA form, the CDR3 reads TGCGCCAGCAGCTTGGGGCAGGGGGCGTTCAATGAGCAGTTCTTC.

The CDR3 DNA reads TGTGCCAGCAGCATCACCCGGGGGAGCACAGATACGCAGTATTTT. It encodes CASSITRGSTDTQYF. The chain links TRBV7-2 to TRBJ2-3, with D possibly being TRBD2 (6 bases). The CDR3 runs to 15 residues. CDR1 and CDR2 from the germline V gene are SGHTA and FQGNSA. V was shortened by 5 bases and J by 0 bases, with 12 bases between the two germline ends.

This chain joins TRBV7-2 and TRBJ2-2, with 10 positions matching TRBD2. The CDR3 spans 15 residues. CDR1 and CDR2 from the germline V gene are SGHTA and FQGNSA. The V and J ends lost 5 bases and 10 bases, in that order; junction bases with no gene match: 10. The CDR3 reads CASSVTSGAGVELFF. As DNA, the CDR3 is TGTGCCAGCAGCGTCACTAGCGGGGCTGGGGTGGAGCTGTTTTTT. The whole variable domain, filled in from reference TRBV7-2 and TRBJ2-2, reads GAGVSQSPSNKVTEKGKDVELRCDPISGHTALYWYRQSLGQGLEFLIYFQGNSAPDKSGLPSDRFSAERTGGSVSTLTIQRTQQEDSAVYLCASSVTSGAGVELFFGEGSRLTVL.

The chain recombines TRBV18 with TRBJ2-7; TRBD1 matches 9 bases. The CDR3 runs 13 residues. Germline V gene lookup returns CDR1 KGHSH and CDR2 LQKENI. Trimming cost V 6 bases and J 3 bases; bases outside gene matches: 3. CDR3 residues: CASSPTGGYEQYF. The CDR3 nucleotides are TGTGCCAGCTCGCCGACAGGGGGCTACGAGCAGTACTTC.

CDR3 amino acids: CASTFRDRVNQPQHF. CDR3 in DNA: TGTGCCAGTACCTTCCGGGACAGGGTTAATCAGCCCCAGCATTTT. The chain has TRBV19 and TRBJ1-5; 9 bases map to TRBD1. J was trimmed by 4 bases and V by 7 bases; bases with no gene match: 8. Per germline, CDR1 LNHDA and CDR2 SQIVND (reference sequence). The CDR3 has 15 residues.